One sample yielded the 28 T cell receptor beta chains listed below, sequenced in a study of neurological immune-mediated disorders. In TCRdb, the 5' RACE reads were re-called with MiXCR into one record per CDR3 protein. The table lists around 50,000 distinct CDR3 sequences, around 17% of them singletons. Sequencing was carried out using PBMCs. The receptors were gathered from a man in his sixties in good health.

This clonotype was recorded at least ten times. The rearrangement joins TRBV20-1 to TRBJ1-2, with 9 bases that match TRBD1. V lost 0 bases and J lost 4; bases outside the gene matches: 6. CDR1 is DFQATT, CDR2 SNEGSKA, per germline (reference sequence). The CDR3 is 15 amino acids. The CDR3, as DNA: TGCAGTGCTAGAGACCGGGACAGGGTGCGCTATGGCTACACCTTC. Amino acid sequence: CSARDRDRVRYGYTF.

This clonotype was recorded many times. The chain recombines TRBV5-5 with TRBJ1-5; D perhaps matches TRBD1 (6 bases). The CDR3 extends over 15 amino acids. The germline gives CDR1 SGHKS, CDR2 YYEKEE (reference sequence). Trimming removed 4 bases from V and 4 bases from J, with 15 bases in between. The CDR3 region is CASSTYGQLNQPQHF. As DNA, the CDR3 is TGTGCCAGCAGCACATATGGACAGTTAAATCAGCCCCAGCATTTT.

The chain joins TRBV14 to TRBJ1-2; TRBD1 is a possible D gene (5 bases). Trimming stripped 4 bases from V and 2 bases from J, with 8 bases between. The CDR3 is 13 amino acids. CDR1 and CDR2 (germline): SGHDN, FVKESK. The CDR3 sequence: CASSRQRNYGYTF. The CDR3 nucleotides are TGTGCCAGCAGCCGACAGCGGAACTATGGCTACACCTTC.

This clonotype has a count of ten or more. CDR3 sequence: CASSLDPSYGYTF. The DNA for the CDR3 is TGTGCCAGCAGCTTAGATCCTTCCTATGGCTACACCTTC. This chain connects TRBV7-2 to TRBJ1-2; D remains ambiguous. CDR1 SGHTA and CDR2 FQGNSA come from the germline V gene. The length of the CDR3 is 13 residues. The V end was cut by 1 base, the J end by 4 bases, with 7 bases between.

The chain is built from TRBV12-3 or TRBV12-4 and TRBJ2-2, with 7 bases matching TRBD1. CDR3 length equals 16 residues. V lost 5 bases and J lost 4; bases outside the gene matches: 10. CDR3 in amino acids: CASSPQDRRVTGELFF. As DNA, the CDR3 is TGTGCCAGCAGTCCCCAGGACAGGCGGGTCACCGGGGAGCTGTTTTTT.

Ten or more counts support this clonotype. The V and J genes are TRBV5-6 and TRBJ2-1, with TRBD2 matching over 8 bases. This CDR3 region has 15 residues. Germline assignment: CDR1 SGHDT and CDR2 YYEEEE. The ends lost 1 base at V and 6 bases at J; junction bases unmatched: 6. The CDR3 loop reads CASSLRLAGLNEQFF. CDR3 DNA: TGTGCCAGCAGCTTGCGTCTAGCGGGCCTCAATGAGCAGTTCTTC.

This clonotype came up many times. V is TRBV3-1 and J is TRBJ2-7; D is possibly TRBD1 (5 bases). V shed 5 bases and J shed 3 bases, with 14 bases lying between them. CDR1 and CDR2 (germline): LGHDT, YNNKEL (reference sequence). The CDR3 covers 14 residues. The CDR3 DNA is TGTGCCAGCAGCGAACAGGATAGGGACTACGAGCAGTACTTC. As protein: CASSEQDRDYEQYF.

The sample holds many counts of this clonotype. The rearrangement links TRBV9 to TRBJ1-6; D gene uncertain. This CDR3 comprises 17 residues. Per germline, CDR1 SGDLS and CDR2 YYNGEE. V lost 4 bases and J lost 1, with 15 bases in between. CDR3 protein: CASSTTIDRSYNSPLHF. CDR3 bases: TGTGCCAGCAGCACTACTATTGACCGGTCCTATAATTCACCCCTCCACTTT.

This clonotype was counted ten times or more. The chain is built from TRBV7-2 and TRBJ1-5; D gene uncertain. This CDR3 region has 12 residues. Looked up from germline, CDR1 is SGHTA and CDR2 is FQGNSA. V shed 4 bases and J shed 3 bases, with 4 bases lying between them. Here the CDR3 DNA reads TGTGCCAGCAGCTGGTCCAATCAGCCCCAGCATTTT. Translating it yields CASSWSNQPQHF.

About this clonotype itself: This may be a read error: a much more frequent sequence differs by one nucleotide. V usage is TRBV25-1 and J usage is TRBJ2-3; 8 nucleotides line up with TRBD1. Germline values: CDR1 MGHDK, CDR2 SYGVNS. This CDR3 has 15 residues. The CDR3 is CAISGVRGLTDTQYF. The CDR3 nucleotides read TGTGCCATCAGTGGGGTCAGGGGGCTTACAGATACGCAGTATTTT.

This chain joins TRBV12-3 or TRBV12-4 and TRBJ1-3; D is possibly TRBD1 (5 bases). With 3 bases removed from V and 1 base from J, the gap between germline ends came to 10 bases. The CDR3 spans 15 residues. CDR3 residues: CASSLGGLSGNTIYF. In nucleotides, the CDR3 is TGTGCCAGCAGTTTGGGGGGATTATCTGGAAACACCATATATTTT.

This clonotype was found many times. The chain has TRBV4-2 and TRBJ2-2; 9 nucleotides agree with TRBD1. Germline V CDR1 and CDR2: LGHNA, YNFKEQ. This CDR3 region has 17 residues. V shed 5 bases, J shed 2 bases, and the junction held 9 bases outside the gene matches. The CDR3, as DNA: TGTGCCAGCAGCAAATCCGGGACAGGGACAAACACCGGGGAGCTGTTTTTT. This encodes CASSKSGTGTNTGELFF.

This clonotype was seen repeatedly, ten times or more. CDR3: CASSQAPTGANYGYTF. The DNA for the CDR3 is TGCGCCAGCAGCCAAGCCCCGACAGGCGCTAACTATGGCTACACCTTC. The J gene is TRBJ1-2, the V gene TRBV5-1; possible D gene TRBD1, 6 bases. Trimming pared 4 bases from V and 0 bases from J, leaving 16 bases between. Germline V lookup: CDR1 SGHRS, CDR2 YFSETQ. This CDR3 has 16 amino acids.

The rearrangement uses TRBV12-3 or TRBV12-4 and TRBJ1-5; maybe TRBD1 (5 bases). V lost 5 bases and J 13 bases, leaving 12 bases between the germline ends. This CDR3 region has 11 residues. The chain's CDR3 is CASSRWGPQHF. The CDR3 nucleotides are TGTGCCAGCAGTAGGTGGGGACCACAGCATTTT.

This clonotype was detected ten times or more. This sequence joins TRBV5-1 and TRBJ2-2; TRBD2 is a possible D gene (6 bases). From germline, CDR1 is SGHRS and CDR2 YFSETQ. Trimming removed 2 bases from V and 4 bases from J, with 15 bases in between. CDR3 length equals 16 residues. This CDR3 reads CASSLGGVMGTGELFF. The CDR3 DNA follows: TGCGCCAGCAGCTTAGGAGGGGTAATGGGCACCGGGGAGCTGTTTTTT.

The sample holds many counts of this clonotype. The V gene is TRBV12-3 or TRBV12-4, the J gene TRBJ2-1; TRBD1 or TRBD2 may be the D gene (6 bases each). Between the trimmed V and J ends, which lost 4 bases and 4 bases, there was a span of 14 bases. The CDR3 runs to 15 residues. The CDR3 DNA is TGTGCCAGCAGTTCCGGGGGCAGACCTTACAATGAGCAGTTCTTC. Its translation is CASSSGGRPYNEQFF.

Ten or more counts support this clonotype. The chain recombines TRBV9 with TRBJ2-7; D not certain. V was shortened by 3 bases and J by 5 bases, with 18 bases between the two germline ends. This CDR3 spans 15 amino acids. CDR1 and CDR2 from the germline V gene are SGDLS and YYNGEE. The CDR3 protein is CASSAQHSLPHEQYF. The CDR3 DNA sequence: TGTGCCAGCAGCGCCCAGCACTCCCTCCCCCACGAGCAGTACTTC.

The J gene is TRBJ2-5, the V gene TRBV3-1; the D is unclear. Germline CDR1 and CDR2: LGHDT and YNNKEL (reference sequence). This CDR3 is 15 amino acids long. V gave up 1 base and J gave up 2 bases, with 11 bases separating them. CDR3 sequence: CASSQGQIPQETQYF. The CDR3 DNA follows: TGTGCCAGCAGCCAAGGGCAGATCCCTCAAGAGACCCAGTACTTC.

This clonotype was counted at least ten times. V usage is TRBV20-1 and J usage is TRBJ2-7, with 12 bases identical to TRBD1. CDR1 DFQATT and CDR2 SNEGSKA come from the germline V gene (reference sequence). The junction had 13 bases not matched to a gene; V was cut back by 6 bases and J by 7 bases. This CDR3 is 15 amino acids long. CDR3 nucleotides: TGCAGTGCCGAACACCCGGGACAGGGGGCACAAGAGCAGTACTTC. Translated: CSAEHPGQGAQEQYF.

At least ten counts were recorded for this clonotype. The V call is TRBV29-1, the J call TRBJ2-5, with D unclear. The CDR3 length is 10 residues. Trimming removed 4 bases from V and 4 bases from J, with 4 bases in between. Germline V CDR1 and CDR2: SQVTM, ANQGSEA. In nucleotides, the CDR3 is TGCAGCGTTGGCCGAGAGACCCAGTACTTC. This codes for CSVGRETQYF. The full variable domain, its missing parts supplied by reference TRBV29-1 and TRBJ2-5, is SAVISQKPSRDICQRGTSLTIQCQVDSQVTMMFWYRQQPGQSLTLIATANQGSEATYESGFVIDKFPISRPNLTFSTLTVSNMSPEDSSIYLCSVGRETQYFGPGTRLLVL.

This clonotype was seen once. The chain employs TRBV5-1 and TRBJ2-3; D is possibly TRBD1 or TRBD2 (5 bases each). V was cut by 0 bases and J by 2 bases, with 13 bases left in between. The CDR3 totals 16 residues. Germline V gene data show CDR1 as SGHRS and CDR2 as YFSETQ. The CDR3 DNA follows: TGCGCCAGCAGCTTGGCCTTTGGGGGTACCACAGATACGCAGTATTTT. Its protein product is CASSLAFGGTTDTQYF. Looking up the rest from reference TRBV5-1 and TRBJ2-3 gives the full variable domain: KAGVTQTPRYLIKTRGQQVTLSCSPISGHRSVSWYQQTPGQGLQFLFEYFSETQRNKGNFPGRFSGRQFSNSRSEMNVSTLELGDSALYLCASSLAFGGTTDTQYFGPGTRLTVL.

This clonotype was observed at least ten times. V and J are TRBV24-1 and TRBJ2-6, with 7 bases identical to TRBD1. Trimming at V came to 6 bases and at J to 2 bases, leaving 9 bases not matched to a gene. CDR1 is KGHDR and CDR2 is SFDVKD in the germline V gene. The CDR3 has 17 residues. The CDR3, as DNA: TGTGCCACCAGTCCCCGACAGGGTCTCCCTGGGGCCAACGTCCTGACTTTC. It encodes CATSPRQGLPGANVLTF.

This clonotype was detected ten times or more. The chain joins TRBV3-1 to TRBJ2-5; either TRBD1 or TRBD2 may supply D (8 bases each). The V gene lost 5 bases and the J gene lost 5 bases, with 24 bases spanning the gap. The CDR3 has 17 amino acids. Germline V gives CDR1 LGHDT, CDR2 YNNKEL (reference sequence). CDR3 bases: TGTGCCAGCAGCAGACAGGGGACTAGTCCCGGGGGGGAGACCCAGTACTTC. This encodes CASSRQGTSPGGETQYF.

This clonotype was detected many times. As DNA, the CDR3 is TGCAGTGCCCCTATCGGGGCCAACACAGATACGCAGTATTTT. This sequence encodes CSAPIGANTDTQYF. The rearrangement uses TRBV20-1 and TRBJ2-3, with D perhaps being TRBD1 or TRBD2 (5 bases each). The germline V gene has CDR1 DFQATT and CDR2 SNEGSKA (reference sequence). The CDR3 runs to 14 residues. V dropped 6 bases and J dropped 2 bases, with 15 bases sitting between them.

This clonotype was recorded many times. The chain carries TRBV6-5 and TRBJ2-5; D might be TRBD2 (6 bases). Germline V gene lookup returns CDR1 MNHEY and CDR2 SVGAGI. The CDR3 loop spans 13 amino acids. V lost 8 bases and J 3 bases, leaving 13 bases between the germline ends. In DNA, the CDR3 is TGTGCCAGCTCCGCCGGGGGAAAAGAGACCCAGTACTTC. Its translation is CASSAGGKETQYF.

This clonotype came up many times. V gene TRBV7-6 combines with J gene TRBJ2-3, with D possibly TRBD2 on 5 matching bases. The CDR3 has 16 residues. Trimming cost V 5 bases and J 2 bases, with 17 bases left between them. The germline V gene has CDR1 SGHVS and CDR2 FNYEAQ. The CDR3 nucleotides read TGTGCCAGCAGCGCCAGATCGGGCCTAGCCACAGATACGCAGTATTTT. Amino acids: CASSARSGLATDTQYF.

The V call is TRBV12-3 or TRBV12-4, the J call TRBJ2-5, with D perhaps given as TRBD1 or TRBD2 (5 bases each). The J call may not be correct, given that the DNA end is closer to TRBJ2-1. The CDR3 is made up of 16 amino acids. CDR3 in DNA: TGTGCCAGCAGTTTCCAAGCGGTGGGGCCCGGTAATGAGCAGTTCTTC. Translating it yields CASSFQAVGPGNEQFF.

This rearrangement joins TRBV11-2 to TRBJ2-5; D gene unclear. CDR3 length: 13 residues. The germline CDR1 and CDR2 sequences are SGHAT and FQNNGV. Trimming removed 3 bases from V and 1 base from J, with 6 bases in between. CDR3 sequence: CASSLIAQETQYF. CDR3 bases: TGTGCCAGCAGCTTGATCGCCCAAGAGACCCAGTACTTC. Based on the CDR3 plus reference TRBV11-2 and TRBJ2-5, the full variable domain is EAGVAQSPRYKIIEKRQSVAFWCNPISGHATLYWYQQILGQGPKLLIQFQNNGVVDDSQLPKDRFSAERLKGVDSTLKIQPAKLEDSAVYLCASSLIAQETQYFGPGTRLLVL.